This T cell receptor beta chain derives from a study of sequential checkpoint blockade in melanoma. Overall study context: Both treatment sequences were followed by maintenance nivolumab.

Clones were sequenced by immunoSEQ multiplex PCR, and TCRdb holds only the in-frame ones, with some missing. The profile shows approximately 5,700 clones, around 50% of them singletons. Treatment of the sample: randomized to nivolumab then ipilimumab (arm A) or the reverse (arm B). PBMC sorting kept live CD3+CD8+ cells without CD19 or CD56. The CDR3 is 16 residues long. With V trimmed by 0 bases and J by 2 bases, 4 bases remained unmatched. CDR1 and CDR2 from the germline V gene are KGHSH and LQKENI. This clone is categorized as large. The clonotype comes from a human donor with melanoma. The specimen was CD8+ T cells sorted from blood (inferred from file names), collected from a patient given nivolumab and ipilimumab in sequence. This chain uses TRBV18 with TRBJ2-1, with 7 bases lining up with TRBD1. CDR3 coding DNA: TGTGCCAGCTCACCACCGGAGACAGGGCCCTACAATGAGCAGTTCTTC. Translated: CASSPPETGPYNEQFF.